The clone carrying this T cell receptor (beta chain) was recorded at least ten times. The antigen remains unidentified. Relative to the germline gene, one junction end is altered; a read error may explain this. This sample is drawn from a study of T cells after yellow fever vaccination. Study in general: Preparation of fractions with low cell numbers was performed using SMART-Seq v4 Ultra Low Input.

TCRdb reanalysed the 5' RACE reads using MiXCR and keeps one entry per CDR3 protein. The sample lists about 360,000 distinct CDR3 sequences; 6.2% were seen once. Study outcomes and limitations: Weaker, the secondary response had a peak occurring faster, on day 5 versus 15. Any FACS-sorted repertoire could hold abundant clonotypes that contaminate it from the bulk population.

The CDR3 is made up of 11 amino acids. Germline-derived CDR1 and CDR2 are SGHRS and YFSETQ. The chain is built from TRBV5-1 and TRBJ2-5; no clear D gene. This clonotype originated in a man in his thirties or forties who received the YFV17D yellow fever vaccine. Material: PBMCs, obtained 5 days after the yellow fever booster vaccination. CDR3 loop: CASSLVETQYF. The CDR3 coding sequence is TGTGCCAGCAGCTTAGTGGAGACCCAGTACTTC. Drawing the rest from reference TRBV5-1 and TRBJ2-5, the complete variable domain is KAGVTQTPRYLIKTRGQQVTLSCSPISGHRSVSWYQQTPGQGLQFLFEYFSETQRNKGNFPGRFSGRQFSNSRSEMNVSTLELGDSALYLCASSLVETQYFGPGTRLLVL.